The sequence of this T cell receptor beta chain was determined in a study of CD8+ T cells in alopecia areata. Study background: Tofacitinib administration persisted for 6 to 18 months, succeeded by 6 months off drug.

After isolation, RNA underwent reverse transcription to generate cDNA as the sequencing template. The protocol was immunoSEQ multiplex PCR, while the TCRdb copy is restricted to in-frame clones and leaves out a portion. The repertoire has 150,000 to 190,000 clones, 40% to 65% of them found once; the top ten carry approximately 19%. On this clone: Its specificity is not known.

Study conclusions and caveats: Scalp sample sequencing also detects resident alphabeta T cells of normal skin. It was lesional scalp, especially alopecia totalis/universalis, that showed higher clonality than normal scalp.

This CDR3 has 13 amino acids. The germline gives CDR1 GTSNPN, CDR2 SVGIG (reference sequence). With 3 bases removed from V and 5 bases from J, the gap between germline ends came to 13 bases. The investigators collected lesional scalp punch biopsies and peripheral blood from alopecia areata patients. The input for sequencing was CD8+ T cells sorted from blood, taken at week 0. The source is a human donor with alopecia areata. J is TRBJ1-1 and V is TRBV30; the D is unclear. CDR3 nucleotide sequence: TGTGCCTGGAGGACATTAAGTGGGACTGAAGCTTTCTTT. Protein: CAWRTLSGTEAFF.